This TCR beta chain was sequenced in a study of blood T cell repertoires in COVID-19 (dated by TCRdb to 2018 to 2020). Study-level background: Samples covering the acute and convalescent phases of COVID-19 were provided by collaborators in the United States, Italy and Spain. Deeply sampled blood TCRbeta repertoires from subjects exposed to, actively infected with, or recovered from COVID-19 were included in the dataset. The repertoires were released in a freely available public database meant as a resource for research on the immune response to SARS-CoV-2. The material from the prospective study consisted of cDNA or gDNA derived from T cells, B-cell-depleted T cells, or PBMCs. The samples were drawn from the first 160 participants of the ongoing ImmuneRACE study and from 1,254 subjects provided by 6 global collaborators. Where available, HLA class I and class II types were obtained from metadata supplied by the sample provider rather than from assay-based typing. A de-identified subject ID, COVID-19 status, age in years and sex were almost always included in the sample metadata. What the research found in general, with its limitations: The amount of clinical and demographic metadata varied by source and participant and was provided uncurated.

TCRbeta CDR3 regions were amplified from genomic DNA by means of the immunoSEQ Assay, a bias-controlled multiplex PCR. Per the source publication's procedure: Within the assay, amplification of reference gene primers was used to estimate how many nucleated cells each sample contained. To quantify the absolute abundance of each unique TCRbeta CDR3 rearrangement, sequence reads were collapsed and filtered. For each sample, productive Simpson clonality was calculated as the square root of Simpson's diversity index across productive rearrangements. TCRdb holds this immuneACCESS table with in-frame rearrangements only. Some clones are missing; in checked studies, unresolved V genes explain under half, and the rest has no known cause. V, J and clone size reflect that table, while D and trimming were determined from the DNA. This sample comprises roughly 250,000 clones, about 88% of them detected only once. The ten biggest clones cover about 4.1% of the sample.

A second Seattle source provided samples from volunteer blood donors who had recovered from COVID-19. Collaborating institutions collected whole blood in K2EDTA tubes following their own protocols. Collaborator samples were shipped for TCRbeta analysis as frozen whole blood, isolated PBMCs, or DNA extracted from either sample type. Worth noting for this clone: What this receptor recognizes is not known. The input lacks base qualities; no much larger clone sits a single base away.

After removal of 10 bases from V and 0 bases from J, the junction retains 14 bases not matched to a gene. From cysteine to phenylalanine, the CDR3 is 17 amino acids long. Only the CDR3 region is kept as DNA, spanning 51 bases read in frame from base 1. The germline V gene (reference sequence) sets CDR1 to LNHDA and CDR2 to SQIVND. The receptor's source is a man in his 60s who had recovered from COVID-19. This receptor chain uses TRBV19 and TRBJ1-4; 7 nucleotides in the junction match TRBD1. The sequencing input was peripheral blood. The DNA is TGTGCCACCCTCCCAATTGCCCAGGGGGCAACTAATGAAAAACTGTTTTTT. This is translated as CATLPIAQGATNEKLFF.